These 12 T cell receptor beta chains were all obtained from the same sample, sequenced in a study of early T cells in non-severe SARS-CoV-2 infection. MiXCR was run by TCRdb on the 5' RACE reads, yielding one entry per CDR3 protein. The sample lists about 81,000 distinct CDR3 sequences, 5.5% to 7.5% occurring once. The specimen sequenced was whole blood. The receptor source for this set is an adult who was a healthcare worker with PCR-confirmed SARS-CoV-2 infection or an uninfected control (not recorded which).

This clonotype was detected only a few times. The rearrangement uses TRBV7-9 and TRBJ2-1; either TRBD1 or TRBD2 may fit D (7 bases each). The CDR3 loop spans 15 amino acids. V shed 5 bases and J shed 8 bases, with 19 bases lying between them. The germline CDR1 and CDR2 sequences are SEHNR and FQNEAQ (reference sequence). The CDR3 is CASSTRQGGVDEQFF. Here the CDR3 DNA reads TGTGCCAGCAGCACCCGACAGGGAGGGGTGGATGAGCAGTTCTTC.

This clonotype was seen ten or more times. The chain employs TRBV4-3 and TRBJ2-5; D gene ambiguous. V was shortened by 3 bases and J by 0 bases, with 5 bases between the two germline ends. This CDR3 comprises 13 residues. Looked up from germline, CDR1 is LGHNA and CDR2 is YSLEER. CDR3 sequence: CASSQGYQETQYF. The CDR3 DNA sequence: TGCGCCAGCAGCCAGGGGTACCAAGAGACCCAGTACTTC.

CDR3 nucleotide sequence: TGTGCCAGCAGCCAAGCCCGGGACAGGGTGATTAATGGCTACACCTTC. Its translation is CASSQARDRVINGYTF. The chain recombines TRBV14 with TRBJ1-2; 9 positions match TRBD1. Losses at the gene ends were 1 base for V and 6 bases for J; bases not matched to a gene: 9. This CDR3 spans 16 amino acids. Germline lookup yields CDR1 SGHDN and CDR2 FVKESK. Supplemented by reference TRBV14 and TRBJ1-2, the full variable domain reads EAGVTQFPSHSVIEKGQTVTLRCDPISGHDNLYWYRRVMGKEIKFLLHFVKESKQDESGMPNNRFLAERTGGTYSTLKVQPAELEDSGVYFCASSQARDRVINGYTFGSGTRLTVV.

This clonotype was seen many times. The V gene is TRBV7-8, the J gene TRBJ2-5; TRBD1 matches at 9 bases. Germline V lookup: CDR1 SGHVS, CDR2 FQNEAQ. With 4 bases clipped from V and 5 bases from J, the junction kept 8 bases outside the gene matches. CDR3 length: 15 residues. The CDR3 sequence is CASSSNRGRSETQYF. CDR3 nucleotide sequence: TGTGCCAGCAGCTCGAACAGGGGGCGGTCGGAGACCCAGTACTTC.

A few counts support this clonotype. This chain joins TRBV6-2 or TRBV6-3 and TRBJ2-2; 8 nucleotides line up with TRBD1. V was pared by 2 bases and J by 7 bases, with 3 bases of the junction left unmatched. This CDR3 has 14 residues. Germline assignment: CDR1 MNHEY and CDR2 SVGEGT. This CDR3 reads CASSYDRGNGELFF. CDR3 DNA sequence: TGTGCCAGCAGTTACGACAGGGGCAACGGGGAGCTGTTTTTT.

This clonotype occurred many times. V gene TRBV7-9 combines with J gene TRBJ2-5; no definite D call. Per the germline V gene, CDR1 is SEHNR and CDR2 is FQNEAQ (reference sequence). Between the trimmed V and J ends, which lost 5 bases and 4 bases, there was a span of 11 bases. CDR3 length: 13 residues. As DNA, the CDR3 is TGTGCCAGCAGCAAGGACCACAGAGAGACCCAGTACTTC. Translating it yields CASSKDHRETQYF.

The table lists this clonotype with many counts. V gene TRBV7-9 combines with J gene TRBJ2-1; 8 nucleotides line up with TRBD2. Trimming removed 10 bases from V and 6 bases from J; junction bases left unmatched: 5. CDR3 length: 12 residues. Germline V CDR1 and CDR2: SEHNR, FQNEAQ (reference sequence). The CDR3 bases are TGTGCCATCCAAGCGGGGGTCAATGAGCAGTTCTTC. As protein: CAIQAGVNEQFF.

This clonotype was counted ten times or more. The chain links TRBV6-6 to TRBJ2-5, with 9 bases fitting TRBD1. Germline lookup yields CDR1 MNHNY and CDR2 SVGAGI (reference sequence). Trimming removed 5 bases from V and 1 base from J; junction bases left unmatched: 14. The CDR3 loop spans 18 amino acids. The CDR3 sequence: CASSLSTGTGFFQETQYF. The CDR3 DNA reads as TGTGCCAGCAGTCTATCGACCGGGACAGGGTTCTTCCAAGAGACCCAGTACTTC.

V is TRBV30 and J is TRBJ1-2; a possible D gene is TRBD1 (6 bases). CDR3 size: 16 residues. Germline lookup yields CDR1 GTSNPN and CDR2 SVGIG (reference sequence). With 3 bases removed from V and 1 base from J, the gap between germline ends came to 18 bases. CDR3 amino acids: CAWSLRDRIYNYGYTF. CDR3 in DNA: TGTGCCTGGAGCCTCCGTGACAGGATCTATAACTATGGCTACACCTTC.

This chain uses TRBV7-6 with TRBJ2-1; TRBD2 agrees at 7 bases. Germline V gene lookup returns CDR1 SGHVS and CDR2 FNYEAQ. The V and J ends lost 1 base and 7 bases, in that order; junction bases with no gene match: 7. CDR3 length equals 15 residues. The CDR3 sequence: CASSLEAGENNEQFF. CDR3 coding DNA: TGTGCCAGCAGCTTAGAGGCGGGGGAGAATAATGAGCAGTTCTTC.

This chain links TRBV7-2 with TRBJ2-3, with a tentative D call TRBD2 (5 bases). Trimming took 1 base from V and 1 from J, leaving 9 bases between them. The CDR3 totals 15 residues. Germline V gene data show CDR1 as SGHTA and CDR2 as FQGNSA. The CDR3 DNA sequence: TGTGCCAGCAGCTTAGTGGCTAGCCGCACAGATACGCAGTATTTT. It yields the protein CASSLVASRTDTQYF.

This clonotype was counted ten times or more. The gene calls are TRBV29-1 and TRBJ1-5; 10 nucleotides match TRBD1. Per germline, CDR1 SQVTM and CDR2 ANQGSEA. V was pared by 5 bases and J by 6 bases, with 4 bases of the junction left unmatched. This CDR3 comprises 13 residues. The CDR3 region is CSVMTGGGQPQHF. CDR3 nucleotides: TGCAGCGTTATGACAGGGGGCGGTCAGCCCCAGCATTTT.